This T cell receptor beta chain was sequenced in a study of blood T cell repertoires in COVID-19. Study-wide background: COVID-19 samples, acute and convalescent, were from the United States, Italy and Spain. In each case, the material was cDNA or gDNA derived from T cells, B-cell-depleted T cells, or PBMCs.

Repertoires were generated with immunoSEQ multiplex PCR, while TCRdb's copy carries only in-frame clones and drops some. The profile shows 360,000 or so clones, about 90% of them singletons. This study enrolled people aged 18 to 89 from about two dozen US geographic areas. Source material: PBMCs or T cells enriched from blood (not recorded which). This receptor was identified in a woman under 40 who had recovered from COVID-19.

The CDR3 DNA reads as TGTGCCAGCAGCCCGAAGGGGGCGGAGCAGTTCTTC. Its translation: CASSPKGAEQFF. The chain recombines TRBV5-4 with TRBJ2-1; the match to TRBD1 covers 7 bases. The CDR3 contains 12 residues. Germline assignment: CDR1 SGHNT and CDR2 YYREEE (reference sequence). V shed 4 bases, J shed 10 bases, and the junction held 5 bases outside the gene matches.